This T cell receptor beta chain is from a study of shared clonotypes between healthy human individuals. With 6 bases removed from V and 3 bases from J, the gap between germline ends came to 7 bases. The CDR3 consists of 11 residues. CDR1 and CDR2 (germline): SGDLS, YYNGEE. Study-level results: Donor scarcity curtailed the genetic and exposure-history diversity represented herein. Naive subsets usually exceeded memory subsets in estimated richness. Incomplete sequencing of sorted subsets was indicated by rarefaction despite large depth.

How the authors handled the data: Filtering of immunoSEQ junctional sequences could not match full-length read filtering. Profiling relied on immunoSEQ multiplex PCR, and the TCRdb table lists in-frame clones only, not all of them. Clonal size and the V and J genes are those of that table, whereas D and trimming came from the DNA. The sample has around 1.9 million clones, around 93% seen once; the top ten hold roughly 1.7%. As to this clone: Its cognate antigen is unknown.

Naive CD8 cells lacked CD45RO, underwent positive selection for CCR7 and left out terminally differentiated effector memory CD45RA+ cells. The chain recombines TRBV9 with TRBJ2-7, with D tentatively TRBD2 (5 bases). This TCR came from a man aged 18 to 35 in good health. Some clones in this sample may be carry-over from other donors' samples. What was sequenced was naive CD8+ T cells from PBMCs. The CDR3 DNA sequence: TGTGCCAGCACCCGGGACTACGAGCAGTACTTC. This gives the protein CASTRDYEQYF.